This T cell receptor (beta chain) comes out of a study of T cells in Graves' hyperthyroidism and ophthalmopathy. TCR beta CDR3 regions were amplified from RNA transcripts. The HTBI primer set was used in a first-round RT-PCR of the TCR CDR3. TCRdb re-called the multiplex PCR reads through MiXCR, storing one row per CDR3 protein. The data contain roughly 280,000 distinct CDR3 sequences, about a sixth of them singletons. This clonotype was seen only a few times. The source material was blood. The receptor was isolated from a woman in her sixties with Graves' ophthalmopathy.

CDR3 protein: CASSPTSGYDYGYTF. The CDR3 coding sequence is TGTGCCAGCAGCCCAACTTCAGGGTACGACTATGGCTACACCTTC. This sequence joins TRBV7-2 and TRBJ1-2; possibly TRBD1 for D (5 bases). The CDR3 loop spans 15 amino acids. Germline loops: CDR1 SGHTA, CDR2 FQGNSA. The V end was cut by 5 bases, the J end by 3 bases, with 16 bases between.